This T cell receptor beta chain was recorded in a study of blood T cell repertoires in COVID-19. About the research overall: Material from acute and convalescent COVID-19 was sourced from the United States, Italy and Spain. Nucleic acid was either cDNA or gDNA, and it came from T cells, B-cell-depleted T cells, or PBMCs.

The repertoire was sequenced with immunoSEQ multiplex PCR; TCRdb's copy has only in-frame clones and lacks some. The table lists fewer than 90,000 clones, approximately 80% of them singletons. With 0 bases removed from V and 6 bases from J, the gap between germline ends came to 11 bases. The CDR3 sequence is 14 residues long. Germline lookup yields CDR1 LGHDT and CDR2 YNNKEL (reference sequence). Sample: peripheral blood. This TCR came from a human donor in a cohort sampled during active COVID-19. The chain combines TRBV3-1 (or the pseudogene TRBV3-2) with TRBJ1-1; no definite D call. The CDR3 reads CASSQDDRHAEAFF. The CDR3 DNA is TGTGCCAGCAGCCAAGATGATCGACACGCTGAAGCTTTCTTT.